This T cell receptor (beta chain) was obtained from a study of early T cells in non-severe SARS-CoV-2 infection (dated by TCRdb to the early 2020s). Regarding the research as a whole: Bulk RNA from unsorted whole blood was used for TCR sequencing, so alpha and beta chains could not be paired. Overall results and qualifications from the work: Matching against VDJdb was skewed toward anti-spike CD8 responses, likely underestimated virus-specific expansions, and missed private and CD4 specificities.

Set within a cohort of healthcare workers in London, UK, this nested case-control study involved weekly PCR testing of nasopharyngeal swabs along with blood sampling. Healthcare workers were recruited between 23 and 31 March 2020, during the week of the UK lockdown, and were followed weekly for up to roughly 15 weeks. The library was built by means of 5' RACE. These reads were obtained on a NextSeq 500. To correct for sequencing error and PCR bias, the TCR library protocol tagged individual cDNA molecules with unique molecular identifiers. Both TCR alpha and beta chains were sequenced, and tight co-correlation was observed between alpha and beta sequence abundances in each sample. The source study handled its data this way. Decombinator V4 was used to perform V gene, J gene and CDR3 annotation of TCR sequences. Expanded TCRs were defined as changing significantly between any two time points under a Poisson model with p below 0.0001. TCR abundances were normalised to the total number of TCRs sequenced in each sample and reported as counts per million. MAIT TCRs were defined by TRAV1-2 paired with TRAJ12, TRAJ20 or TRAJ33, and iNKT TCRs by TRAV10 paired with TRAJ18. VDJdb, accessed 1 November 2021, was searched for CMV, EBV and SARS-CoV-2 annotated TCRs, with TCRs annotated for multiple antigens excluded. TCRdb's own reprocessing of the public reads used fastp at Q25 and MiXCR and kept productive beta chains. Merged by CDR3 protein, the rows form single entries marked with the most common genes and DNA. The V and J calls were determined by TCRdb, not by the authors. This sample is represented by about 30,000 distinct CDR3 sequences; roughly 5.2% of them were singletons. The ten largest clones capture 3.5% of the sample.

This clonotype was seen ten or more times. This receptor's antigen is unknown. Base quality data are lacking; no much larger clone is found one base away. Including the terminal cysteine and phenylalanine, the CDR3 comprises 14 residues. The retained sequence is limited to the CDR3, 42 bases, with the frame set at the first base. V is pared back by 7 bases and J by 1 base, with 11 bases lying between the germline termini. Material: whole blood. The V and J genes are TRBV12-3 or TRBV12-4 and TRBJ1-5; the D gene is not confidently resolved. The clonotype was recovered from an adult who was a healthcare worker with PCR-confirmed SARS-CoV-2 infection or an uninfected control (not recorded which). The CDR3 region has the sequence CASTSSGSNQPQHF. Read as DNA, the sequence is TGTGCCAGCACCTCCTCCGGGAGCAATCAGCCCCAGCATTTT.